This is a list of T cell receptor beta chains from one sample in a study of CD8 T cells in Susac syndrome. MiXCR was run by TCRdb on the immunoSEQ multiplex PCR reads, yielding one entry per CDR3 protein. Of 140,000 to 150,000 distinct CDR3 sequences in the sample, 90% to 95% were seen once. Sequencing used CD4+ T cells from PBMCs. Every receptor here comes from a human donor with multiple sclerosis. The CDR3 runs from the conserved cysteine through the conserved F or W. D genes are given only for firm matches.

d_call	j_call	v_call	cdr3_aa	cdr3_nt
-	TRBJ2-1	TRBV27	CASSLTLQGGKQFF	TGTGCCAGCAGTTTAACCCTACAGGGTGGGAAGCAGTTCTTC
TRBD2	TRBJ2-3	TRBV20-1	CSARSGLAGGSSTDTQYF	TGCAGTGCTAGATCCGGACTAGCGGGAGGGAGCAGCACAGATACGCAGTATTTT
-	TRBJ2-3	TRBV5-1	CASSFLDGLSTDTQYF	TGCGCCAGCAGCTTCTTGGACGGGTTATCCACAGATACGCAGTATTTT
TRBD1	TRBJ2-3	TRBV2	CASSGQTGRTDTQYF	TGTGCCAGCAGTGGTCAGACAGGGCGCACAGATACGCAGTATTTT
-	TRBJ2-7	TRBV28	CASSTPTEIYEQYF	TGTGCCAGCTCTACTCCCACAGAAATCTACGAGCAGTACTTC
-	TRBJ1-2	TRBV27	CASSPTVGAGYTF	TGTGCCAGCAGTCCCACCGTGGGGGCTGGCTACACCTTC
-	TRBJ1-2	TRBV9	CASSAGTSANYGYTF	TGTGCCAGCTCGGCGGGGACGTCAGCTAACTATGGCTACACCTTC
-	TRBJ2-7	TRBV30	CAWTISRGYEQYF	TGTGCCTGGACGATAAGCAGGGGCTACGAGCAGTACTTC
TRBD1	TRBJ2-7	TRBV3-1	CASSQDQEGRGRHEQYF	TGTGCCAGCAGCCAAGATCAGGAGGGCAGGGGGCGGCACGAGCAGTACTTC
TRBD1	TRBJ2-7	TRBV25-1	CASSVPGQEAQYF	TGTGCCAGCAGCGTACCGGGACAGGAGGCGCAGTACTTC
-	TRBJ2-1	TRBV12-3/TRBV12-4	CASTPSDNEQFF	TGTGCCAGCACCCCCTCGGACAATGAGCAGTTCTTC
-	TRBJ1-2	TRBV27	CASSPWGGIGGNYGYTF	TGTGCCAGCAGCCCTTGGGGGGGCATTGGTGGTAACTATGGCTACACCTTC
-	TRBJ2-2	TRBV18	CASSRKEPSRENTGELFF	TGTGCCAGCTCACGGAAAGAGCCATCTAGGGAGAACACCGGGGAGCTGTTTTTT